The clone carrying this T cell receptor (beta chain) appeared a few times. The data are from a study of T cells after yellow fever vaccination. TCRdb re-called the 5' RACE reads with MiXCR, one entry per CDR3 protein. The data show more than 350,000 distinct CDR3 sequences, with roughly 12% seen just once and roughly 18% held by the top ten. The TCR comes from a man between 18 and 35 years old who received the YFV17D yellow fever vaccine. Here the sequenced sample was PBMCs, taken on the day of the first yellow fever vaccination.

CDR3 nucleotide sequence: TGCAGTGCTAGAGGGCGGGGGGGAACAGATACGCAGTATTTT. Translated: CSARGRGGTDTQYF. The chain carries TRBV20-1 and TRBJ2-3; TRBD2 matches at 9 bases. Trimming cost V 1 base and J 3 bases; bases outside gene matches: 2. CDR1 is DFQATT, CDR2 SNEGSKA, per germline (reference sequence). The CDR3 covers 14 residues.